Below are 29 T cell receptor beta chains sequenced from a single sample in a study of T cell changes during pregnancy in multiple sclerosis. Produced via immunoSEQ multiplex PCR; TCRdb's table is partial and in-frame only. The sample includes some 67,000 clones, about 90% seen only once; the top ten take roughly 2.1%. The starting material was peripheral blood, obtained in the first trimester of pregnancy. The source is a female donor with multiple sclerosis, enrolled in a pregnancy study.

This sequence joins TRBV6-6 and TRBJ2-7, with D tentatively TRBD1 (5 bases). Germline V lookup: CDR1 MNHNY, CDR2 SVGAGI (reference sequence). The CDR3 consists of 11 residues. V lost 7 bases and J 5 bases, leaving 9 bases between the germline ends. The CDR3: CASTQGNEQYF. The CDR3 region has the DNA TGTGCCAGCACCCAGGGCAACGAGCAGTACTTC.

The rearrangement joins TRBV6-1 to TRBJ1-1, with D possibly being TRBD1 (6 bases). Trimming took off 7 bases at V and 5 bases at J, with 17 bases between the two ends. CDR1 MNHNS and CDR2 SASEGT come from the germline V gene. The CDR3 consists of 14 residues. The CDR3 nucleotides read TGTGCCAGCACCCAGGAGGGGGGGACTACTGAAGCTTTCTTT. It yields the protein CASTQEGGTTEAFF.

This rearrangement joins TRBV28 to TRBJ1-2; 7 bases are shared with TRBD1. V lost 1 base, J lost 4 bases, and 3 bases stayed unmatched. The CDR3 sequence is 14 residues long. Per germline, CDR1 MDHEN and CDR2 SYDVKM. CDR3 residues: CASSLSGQFYGYTF. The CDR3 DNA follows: TGTGCCAGCAGTTTATCGGGACAGTTCTATGGCTACACCTTC.

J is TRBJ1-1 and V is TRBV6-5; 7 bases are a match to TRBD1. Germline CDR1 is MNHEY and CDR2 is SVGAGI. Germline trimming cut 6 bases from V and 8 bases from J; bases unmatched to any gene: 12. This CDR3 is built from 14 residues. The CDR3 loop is CASSPRQGRKEAFF. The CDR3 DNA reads TGTGCCAGCAGCCCGAGACAGGGACGGAAGGAAGCTTTCTTT.

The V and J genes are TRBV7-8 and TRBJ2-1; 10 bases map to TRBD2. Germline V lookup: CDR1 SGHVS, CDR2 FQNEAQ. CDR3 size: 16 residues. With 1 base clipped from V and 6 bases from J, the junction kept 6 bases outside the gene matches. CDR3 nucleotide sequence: TGTGCCAGCAGCTTAGGAGCGGGAGGGCTTTCCAATGAGCAGTTCTTC. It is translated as CASSLGAGGLSNEQFF.

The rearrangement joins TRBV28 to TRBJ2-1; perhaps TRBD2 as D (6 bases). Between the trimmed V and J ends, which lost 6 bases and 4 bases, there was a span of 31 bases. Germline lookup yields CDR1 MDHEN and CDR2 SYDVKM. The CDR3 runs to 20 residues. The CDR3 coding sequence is TGTGCCAGCAGAGCCCCCTTGGCGGGACGACTCCTACGTGGATACAATGAGCAGTTCTTC. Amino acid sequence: CASRAPLAGRLLRGYNEQFF. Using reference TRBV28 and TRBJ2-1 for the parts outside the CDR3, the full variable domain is DVKVTQSSRYLVKRTGEKVFLECVQDMDHENMFWYRQDPGLGLRLIYFSYDVKMKEKGDIPEGYSVSREKKERFSLILESASTNQTSMYLCASRAPLAGRLLRGYNEQFFGPGTRLTVL.

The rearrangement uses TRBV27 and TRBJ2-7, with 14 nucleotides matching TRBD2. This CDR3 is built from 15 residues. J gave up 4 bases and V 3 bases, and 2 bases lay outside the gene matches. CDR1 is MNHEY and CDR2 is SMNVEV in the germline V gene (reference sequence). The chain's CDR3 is CASSFGLAGGYEQYF. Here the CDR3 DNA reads TGTGCCAGCAGTTTCGGACTAGCGGGAGGATACGAGCAGTACTTC.

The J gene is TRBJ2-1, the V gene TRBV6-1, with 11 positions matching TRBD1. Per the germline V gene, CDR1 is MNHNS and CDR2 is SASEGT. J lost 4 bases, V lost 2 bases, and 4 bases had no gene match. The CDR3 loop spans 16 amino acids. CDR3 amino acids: CASSERGTGGYNEQFF. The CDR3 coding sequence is TGTGCCAGCAGTGAAAGGGGGACAGGGGGGTACAATGAGCAGTTCTTC.

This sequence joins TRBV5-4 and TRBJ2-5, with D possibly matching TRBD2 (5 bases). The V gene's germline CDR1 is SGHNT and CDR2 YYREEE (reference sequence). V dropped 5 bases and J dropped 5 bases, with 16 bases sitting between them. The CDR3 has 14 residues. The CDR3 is CASRATEGGETQYF. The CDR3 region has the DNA TGTGCCAGCAGGGCGACTGAGGGTGGCGAGACCCAGTACTTC.

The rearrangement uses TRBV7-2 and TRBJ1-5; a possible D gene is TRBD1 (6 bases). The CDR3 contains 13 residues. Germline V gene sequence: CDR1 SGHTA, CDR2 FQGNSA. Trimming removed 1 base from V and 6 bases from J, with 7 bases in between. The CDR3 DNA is TGTGCCAGCAGCTTAGAAGGGGGTCAGCCCCAGCATTTT. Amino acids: CASSLEGGQPQHF.

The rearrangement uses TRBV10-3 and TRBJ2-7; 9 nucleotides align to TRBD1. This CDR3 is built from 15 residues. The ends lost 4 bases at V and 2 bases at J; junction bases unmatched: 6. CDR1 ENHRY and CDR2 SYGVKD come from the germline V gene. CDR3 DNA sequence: TGTGCCATCAGTGGGACAGGGGATAGGGCCTACGAGCAGTACTTC. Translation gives CAISGTGDRAYEQYF.

The CDR3 reads CASSLRDRVGEQYF. In DNA, the CDR3 is TGCGCCAGCAGCCTCCGGGACAGGGTGGGGGAGCAGTACTTC. The chain employs TRBV5-1 and TRBJ2-7, with 9 bases fitting TRBD1. Germline V gene data show CDR1 as SGHRS and CDR2 as YFSETQ. The CDR3 sequence is 14 residues long. V trimming: 4 bases; J trimming: 7 bases; junction bases outside the gene matches: 9.

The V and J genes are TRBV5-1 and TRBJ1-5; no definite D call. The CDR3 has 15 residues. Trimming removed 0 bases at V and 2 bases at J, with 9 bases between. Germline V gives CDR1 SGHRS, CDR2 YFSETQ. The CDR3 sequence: CASSLGDNGNQPQHF. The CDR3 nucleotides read TGCGCCAGCAGCTTGGGAGATAATGGCAATCAGCCCCAGCATTTT.

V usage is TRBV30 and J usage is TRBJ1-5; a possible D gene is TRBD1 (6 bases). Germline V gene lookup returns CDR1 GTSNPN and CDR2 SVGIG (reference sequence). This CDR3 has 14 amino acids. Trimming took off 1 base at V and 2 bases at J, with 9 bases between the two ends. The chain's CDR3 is CAWSGQVGNQPQHF. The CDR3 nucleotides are TGTGCCTGGAGTGGACAGGTGGGCAATCAGCCCCAGCATTTT.

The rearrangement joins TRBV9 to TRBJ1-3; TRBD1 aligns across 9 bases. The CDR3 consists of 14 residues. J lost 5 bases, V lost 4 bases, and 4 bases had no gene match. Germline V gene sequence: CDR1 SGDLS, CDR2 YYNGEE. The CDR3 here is CASSTGQGRNTIYF. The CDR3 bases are TGTGCCAGCAGCACTGGACAGGGGAGAAACACCATATATTTT.

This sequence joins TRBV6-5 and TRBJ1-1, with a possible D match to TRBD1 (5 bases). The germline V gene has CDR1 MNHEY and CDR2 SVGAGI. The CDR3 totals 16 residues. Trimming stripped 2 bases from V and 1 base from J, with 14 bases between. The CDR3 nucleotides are TGTGCCAGCAGTTACCTCCAGGGAAGTAGGAACACTGAAGCTTTCTTT. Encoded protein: CASSYLQGSRNTEAFF.

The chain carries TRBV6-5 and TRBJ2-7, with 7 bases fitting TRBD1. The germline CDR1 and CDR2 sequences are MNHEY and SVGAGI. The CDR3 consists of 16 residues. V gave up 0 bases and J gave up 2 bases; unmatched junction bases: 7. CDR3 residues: CASSYSTGTATYEQYF. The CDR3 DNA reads TGTGCCAGCAGTTACTCGACTGGGACAGCCACCTACGAGCAGTACTTC.

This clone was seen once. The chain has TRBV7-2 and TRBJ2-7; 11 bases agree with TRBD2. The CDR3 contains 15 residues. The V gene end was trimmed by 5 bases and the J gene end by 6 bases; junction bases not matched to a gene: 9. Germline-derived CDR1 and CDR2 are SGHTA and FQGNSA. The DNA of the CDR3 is TGTGCCAGCAGCACGCGGACTAGCGGGTGGGTCGAGCAGTACTTC. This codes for CASSTRTSGWVEQYF.

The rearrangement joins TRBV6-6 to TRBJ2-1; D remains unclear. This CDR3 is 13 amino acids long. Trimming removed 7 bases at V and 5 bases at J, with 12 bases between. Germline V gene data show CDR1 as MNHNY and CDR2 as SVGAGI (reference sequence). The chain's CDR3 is CASMRGLNNEQFF. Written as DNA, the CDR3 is TGTGCCAGCATGAGAGGATTGAACAATGAGCAGTTCTTC.

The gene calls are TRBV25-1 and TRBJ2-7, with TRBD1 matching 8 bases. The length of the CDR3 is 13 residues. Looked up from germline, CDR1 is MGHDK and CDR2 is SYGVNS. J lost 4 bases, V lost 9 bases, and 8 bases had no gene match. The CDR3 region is CASTTGGMYEQYF. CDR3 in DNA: TGTGCCAGTACCACAGGGGGTATGTACGAGCAGTACTTC.

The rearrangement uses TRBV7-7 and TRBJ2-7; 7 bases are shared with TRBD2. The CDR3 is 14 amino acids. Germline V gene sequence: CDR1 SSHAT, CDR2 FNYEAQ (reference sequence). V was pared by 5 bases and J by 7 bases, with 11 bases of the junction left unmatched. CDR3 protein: CASSPLAGEGEQYF. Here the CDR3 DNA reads TGTGCCAGCAGCCCCCTCGCTGGGGAGGGGGAGCAGTACTTC. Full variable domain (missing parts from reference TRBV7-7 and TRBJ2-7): GAGVSQSPRYKVTKRGQDVTLRCDPISSHATLYWYQQALGQGPEFLTYFNYEAQPDKSGLPSDRFSAERPEGSISTLTIQRTEQRDSAMYRCASSPLAGEGEQYFGPGTRLTVT.

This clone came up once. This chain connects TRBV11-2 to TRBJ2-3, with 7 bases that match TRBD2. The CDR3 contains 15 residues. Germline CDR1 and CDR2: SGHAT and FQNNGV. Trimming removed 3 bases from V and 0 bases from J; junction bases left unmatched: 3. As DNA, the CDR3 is TGTGCCAGCAGCTTCGCGGGAGTGAGCACAGATACGCAGTATTTT. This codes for CASSFAGVSTDTQYF. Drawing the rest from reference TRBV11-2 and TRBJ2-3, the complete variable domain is EAGVAQSPRYKIIEKRQSVAFWCNPISGHATLYWYQQILGQGPKLLIQFQNNGVVDDSQLPKDRFSAERLKGVDSTLKIQPAKLEDSAVYLCASSFAGVSTDTQYFGPGTRLTVL.

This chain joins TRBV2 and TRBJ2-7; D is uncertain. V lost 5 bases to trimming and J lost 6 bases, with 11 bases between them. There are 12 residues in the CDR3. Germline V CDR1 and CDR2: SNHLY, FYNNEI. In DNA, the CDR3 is TGTGCCAGCAGTCAGTTCATTGCCGAGCAGTACTTC. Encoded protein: CASSQFIAEQYF.

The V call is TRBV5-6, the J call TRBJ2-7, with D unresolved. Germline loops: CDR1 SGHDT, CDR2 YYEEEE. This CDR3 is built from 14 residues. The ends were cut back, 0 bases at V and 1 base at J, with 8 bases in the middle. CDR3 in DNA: TGTGCCAGCAGCTTGGGCATAACTTCCTACGAGCAGTACTTC. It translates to CASSLGITSYEQYF.

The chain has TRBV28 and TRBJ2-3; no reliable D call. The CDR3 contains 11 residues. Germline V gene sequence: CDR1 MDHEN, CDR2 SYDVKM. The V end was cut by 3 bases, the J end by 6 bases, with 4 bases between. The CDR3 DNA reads TGTGCCAGCAGTTTCGGGGATACGCAGTATTTT. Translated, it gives CASSFGDTQYF.

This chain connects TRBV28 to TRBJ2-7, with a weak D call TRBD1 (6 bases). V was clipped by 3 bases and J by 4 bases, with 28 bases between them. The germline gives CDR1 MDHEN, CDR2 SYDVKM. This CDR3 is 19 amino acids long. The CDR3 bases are TGTGCCAGCAGTTTCCCTCGACAGGTGGCGAGGGTGAATACGTACGAGCAGTACTTC. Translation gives CASSFPRQVARVNTYEQYF.

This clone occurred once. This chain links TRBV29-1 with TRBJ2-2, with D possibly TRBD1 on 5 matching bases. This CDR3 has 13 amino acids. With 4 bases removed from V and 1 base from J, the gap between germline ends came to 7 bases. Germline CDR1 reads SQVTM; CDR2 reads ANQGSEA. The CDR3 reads CSVGQRNTGELFF. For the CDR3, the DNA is TGCAGCGTTGGACAGAGGAACACCGGGGAGCTGTTTTTT.

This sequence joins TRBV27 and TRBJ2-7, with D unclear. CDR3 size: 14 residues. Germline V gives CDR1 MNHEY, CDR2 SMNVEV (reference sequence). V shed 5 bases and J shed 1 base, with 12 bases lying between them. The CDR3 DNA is TGTGCCAGCAGTAAACACCGTTTATCCTACGAGCAGTACTTC. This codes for CASSKHRLSYEQYF.

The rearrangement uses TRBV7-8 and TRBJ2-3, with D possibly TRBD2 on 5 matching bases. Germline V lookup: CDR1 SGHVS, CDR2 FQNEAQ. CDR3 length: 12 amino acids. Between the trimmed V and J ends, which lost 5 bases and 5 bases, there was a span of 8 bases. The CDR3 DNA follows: TGTGCCAGCAGCCACAGCGGAGATACGCAGTATTTT. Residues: CASSHSGDTQYF.